This T cell receptor beta chain was documented in a study of T cell changes during pregnancy in multiple sclerosis. With 3 bases removed from V and 9 bases from J, the gap between germline ends came to 14 bases. The CDR3 is 13 amino acids. From germline, CDR1 is SGHTA and CDR2 FQGTGA. TCRdb's copy holds only in-frame clones and misses some; the assay was immunoSEQ multiplex PCR. Among about 80,000 clones listed, more than 85% were seen once. V and J are TRBV7-3 and TRBJ1-2, with D perhaps TRBD1 (6 bases). This TCR was recovered from a female donor in good health, enrolled as a control in a pregnancy study. The material sequenced was peripheral blood, taken after pregnancy. The CDR3 DNA reads TGTGCCAGCAGCTTGTCGCCCCAGGGGAGCTACACCTTC. Translated, it gives CASSLSPQGSYTF.